A single sample is the source of the 16 T cell receptor beta chains below, sequenced in a study of blood T cell repertoires in COVID-19. Method: immunoSEQ multiplex PCR; TCRdb's copy keeps in-frame clones and lacks some. This sample has roughly 240,000 clones, with over 65% found just once. Sequencing was done on a sample of peripheral blood. The receptors were gathered from a man aged 55 to 70 who had recovered from COVID-19.

This chain uses TRBV5-6 with TRBJ2-7; maybe TRBD1 (6 bases). Germline V lookup: CDR1 SGHDT, CDR2 YYEEEE. V lost 4 bases, J lost 0 bases, and 14 bases lay in between. CDR3 length: 15 amino acids. CDR3 nucleotide sequence: TGTGCCAGCAGCGGAGGACAGTTGCTCTCCTACGAGCAGTACTTC. Encoded protein: CASSGGQLLSYEQYF. The entire variable domain, with the rest obtained from reference TRBV5-6 and TRBJ2-7, is as follows: DAGVTQSPTHLIKTRGQQVTLRCSPKSGHDTVSWYQQALGQGPQFIFQYYEEEERQRGNFPDRFSGHQFPNYSSELNVNALLLGDSALYLCASSGGQLLSYEQYFGPGTRLTVT.

J is TRBJ1-5 and V is TRBV10-1; D not certain. The V gene's germline CDR1 is WNHNN and CDR2 SYGVQD (reference sequence). Trimming removed 3 bases at V and 1 base at J, with 10 bases between. The CDR3 covers 15 residues. The CDR3 reads CASSDTSGSNQPQHF. CDR3 DNA: TGCGCCAGCAGTGATACGTCAGGAAGCAATCAGCCCCAGCATTTT.

This sequence joins TRBV6-6 and TRBJ2-7; 9 bases are shared with TRBD1. Per the germline V gene, CDR1 is MNHNY and CDR2 is SVGAGI (reference sequence). The junction had 6 bases not matched to a gene; V was cut back by 5 bases and J by 1 base. CDR3 length equals 15 residues. CDR3 bases: TGTGCCAGCAGTATGGGACAGGGAAGGTCCTACGAGCAGTACTTC. This gives the protein CASSMGQGRSYEQYF.

The chain links TRBV7-2 to TRBJ1-1, with D possibly matching TRBD1 (5 bases). V was trimmed by 6 bases and J by 0 bases, leaving 8 bases between them. This CDR3 comprises 13 residues. CDR1 is SGHTA, CDR2 FQGNSA, per germline. This CDR3 is CASRPTVNTEAFF. The CDR3 DNA is TGTGCCAGCAGACCGACAGTGAACACTGAAGCTTTCTTT.

The J gene is TRBJ2-6, the V gene TRBV6-6, with TRBD1 as a possible D gene (6 bases). Trimming cost V 11 bases and J 2 bases, with 16 bases left between them. The CDR3 loop spans 15 amino acids. Germline CDR1 is MNHNY and CDR2 is SVGAGI (reference sequence). CDR3 nucleotide sequence: TGTGCCGTCCAACAGGGAAGGACTGGGGCCAACGTCCTGACTTTC. It codes for CAVQQGRTGANVLTF.

The chain is built from TRBV19 and TRBJ1-4; 8 nucleotides match TRBD1. The length of the CDR3 is 14 residues. V lost 5 bases, J lost 8 bases, and 7 bases stayed unmatched. The germline V gene has CDR1 LNHDA and CDR2 SQIVND (reference sequence). The CDR3 DNA is TGTGCCAGTAGTCAGGACAGGGTACAGGAAAAACTGTTTTTT. Encoded protein: CASSQDRVQEKLFF.

The table lists this clone with a few counts. The chain joins TRBV5-6 to TRBJ1-6; D gene ambiguous. The V and J ends lost 1 base and 7 bases respectively, with 12 bases between them. This CDR3 region has 15 residues. CDR1 is SGHDT, CDR2 YYEEEE, per germline. CDR3 sequence (DNA): TGTGCCAGCAGCTTGAACTCAGGATCCAATTCACCCCTCCACTTT. Translating it yields CASSLNSGSNSPLHF.

This chain uses TRBV6-5 with TRBJ2-1; 10 bases align to TRBD2. The CDR3 is 13 residues long. The junction had 6 bases not matched to a gene; V was cut back by 7 bases and J by 9 bases. The germline V gene has CDR1 MNHEY and CDR2 SVGAGI. The CDR3: CASTVAGGREQFF. CDR3 nucleotide sequence: TGTGCCAGCACCGTAGCGGGGGGACGTGAGCAGTTCTTC.

This clone occurred once. The chain combines TRBV2 with TRBJ1-6; 9 bases line up with TRBD1. CDR3 size: 15 residues. The V gene end was trimmed by 1 base and the J gene end by 8 bases; junction bases not matched to a gene: 3. The germline CDR1 and CDR2 sequences are SNHLY and FYNNEI. CDR3 bases: TGTGCCAGCAGTGAAGACACAGGGGGCTATTCACCCCTCCACTTT. This sequence encodes CASSEDTGGYSPLHF.

J is TRBJ2-3 and V is TRBV18, with 9 bases identical to TRBD1. Germline V gives CDR1 KGHSH, CDR2 LQKENI. The CDR3 is made up of 14 amino acids. V shed 5 bases, J shed 6 bases, and the junction held 6 bases outside the gene matches. The CDR3 DNA reads as TGTGCCAGCTCAAGGGACAGGGAATTGGATACGCAGTATTTT. It yields the protein CASSRDRELDTQYF.

The rearrangement links TRBV6-1 to TRBJ1-1; D gene uncertain. V was cut by 0 bases and J by 7 bases, with 6 bases left in between. The length of the CDR3 is 12 residues. Germline assignment: CDR1 MNHNS and CDR2 SASEGT. Written as DNA, the CDR3 is TGTGCCAGCAGTGAAGCGCGGGGTGAAGCTTTCTTT. Translated, it gives CASSEARGEAFF.

The chain couples TRBV7-6 to TRBJ2-7; 12 bases map to TRBD2. Trimming took 1 base from V and 0 from J; bases not matched to a gene: 1. The CDR3 has 16 amino acids. Per the germline V gene, CDR1 is SGHVS and CDR2 is FNYEAQ. CDR3 DNA: TGTGCCAGCAGCTTAGAACTAGCGGGGGGCTCCTACGAGCAGTACTTC. This encodes CASSLELAGGSYEQYF.

The rearrangement uses TRBV7-2 and TRBJ1-1, with 8 bases aligning to TRBD1. The germline V gene encodes CDR1 SGHTA and CDR2 FQGNSA. The CDR3 extends over 15 amino acids. V was clipped by 6 bases and J by 5 bases; unmatched bases: 11. CDR3 loop: CASSSRRGRGTEAFF. The CDR3 region has the DNA TGTGCCAGCAGTTCGCGCAGGGGGCGCGGGACTGAAGCTTTCTTT.

The V and J genes are TRBV5-1 and TRBJ2-5; 10 bases fit TRBD1. The germline gives CDR1 SGHRS, CDR2 YFSETQ. J gave up 2 bases and V 5 bases, and 6 bases lay outside the gene matches. This CDR3 contains 15 residues. CDR3 protein: CASSSGQGRQETQYF. For the CDR3, the DNA is TGCGCCAGCAGTTCGGGACAGGGGAGGCAAGAGACCCAGTACTTC.

The CDR3 bases are TGTGCCAGCAGCCCCCGTACTAGCGGGAGCTATGAGCAGTTCTTC. It translates to CASSPRTSGSYEQFF. This sequence joins TRBV14 and TRBJ2-1; TRBD2 agrees at 11 bases. Germline CDR1 and CDR2: SGHDN and FVKESK. V trimming: 4 bases; J trimming: 8 bases; junction bases outside the gene matches: 7. The CDR3 is 15 residues long.

V usage is TRBV9 and J usage is TRBJ2-3; 8 bases agree with TRBD2. Trimming at V came to 4 bases and at J to 5 bases, leaving 3 bases not matched to a gene. Germline V CDR1 and CDR2: SGDLS, YYNGEE. The CDR3 has 13 amino acids. CDR3 DNA: TGTGCCAGCAGCCCCGGGGGGGTAGATACGCAGTATTTT. It encodes CASSPGGVDTQYF.